The next 13 T cell receptor beta chains were all read from a single sample in a study of cytomegalovirus exposure and HLA in healthy donors. The PCR was carried out with 60 Vbeta primers and 13 Jbeta primers. TCRdb's table, derived via immunoSEQ multiplex PCR, lists solely in-frame clones and lacks some. The sample shows about 89,000 clones, 67% of them seen only once. Specimen: PBMCs. These receptors were taken from a man aged 30 to 39 in good health and CMV-seronegative.

The J gene is TRBJ1-2, the V gene TRBV5-6; 10 nucleotides agree with TRBD1. There are 14 residues in the CDR3. Per the germline V gene, CDR1 is SGHDT and CDR2 is YYEEEE. J was trimmed by 4 bases and V by 3 bases; bases with no gene match: 3. CDR3 in amino acids: CASSYDRGLYGYTF. DNA of the CDR3: TGTGCCAGCAGCTACGACAGGGGGCTCTATGGCTACACCTTC.

This clone was seen a few times. This chain connects TRBV20-1 to TRBJ1-5, with D uncertain. Trimming pared 5 bases from V and 9 bases from J, leaving 11 bases between. This CDR3 comprises 11 residues. Germline V gene lookup returns CDR1 DFQATT and CDR2 SNEGSKA (reference sequence). The CDR3 loop is CSARGAGPQHF. The CDR3 DNA reads TGCAGTGCTCGCGGCGCGGGGCCCCAGCATTTT.

The chain joins TRBV4-3 to TRBJ2-1, with a weak D call TRBD2 (5 bases). V was clipped by 4 bases and J by 6 bases, with 19 bases between them. This CDR3 spans 16 amino acids. Germline V CDR1 and CDR2: LGHNA, YSLEER. CDR3 protein: CASSRITSWSLNEQFF. DNA for the CDR3: TGCGCCAGCAGCCGGATCACTAGTTGGTCCCTCAATGAGCAGTTCTTC.

V usage is TRBV29-1 and J usage is TRBJ1-1; TRBD1 matches 9 bases. Trimming removed 5 bases from V and 8 bases from J; junction bases left unmatched: 3. The length of the CDR3 is 11 residues. Germline V CDR1 and CDR2: SQVTM, ANQGSEA. CDR3 sequence: CSVYTGGEAFF. CDR3 in DNA: TGCAGCGTTTACACAGGGGGCGAAGCTTTCTTT.

The rearrangement uses TRBV27 and TRBJ2-1; 8 bases align to TRBD1. J was trimmed by 4 bases and V by 1 base; bases with no gene match: 3. This CDR3 contains 15 residues. The germline CDR1 and CDR2 sequences are MNHEY and SMNVEV (reference sequence). This CDR3 is CASSLFQGAYNEQFF. CDR3 DNA sequence: TGTGCCAGCAGTTTATTTCAGGGGGCTTACAATGAGCAGTTCTTC.

This chain links TRBV27 with TRBJ2-3, with 9 bases fitting TRBD2. The CDR3 spans 15 residues. The V and J ends lost 5 bases and 0 bases, in that order; junction bases with no gene match: 3. CDR1 and CDR2 (germline): MNHEY, SMNVEV (reference sequence). This CDR3 reads CASSGTSSSTDTQYF. The CDR3 DNA reads as TGTGCCAGCAGTGGGACTAGCAGTAGCACAGATACGCAGTATTTT.

The rearrangement uses TRBV28 and TRBJ1-4, with a weak D call TRBD1 (6 bases). CDR1 is MDHEN and CDR2 is SYDVKM in the germline V gene. The V end lost 5 bases, the J end lost 2 bases, and 15 bases lay between the germline ends. This CDR3 has 16 amino acids. As DNA, the CDR3 is TGTGCCAGCAGTCTTGGGGGGGCCCAGACTAATGAAAAACTGTTTTTT. Translated, it gives CASSLGGAQTNEKLFF.

V and J are TRBV14 and TRBJ2-4, with 9 bases lining up with TRBD1. Germline lookup yields CDR1 SGHDN and CDR2 FVKESK. The CDR3 is made up of 16 amino acids. The V segment lost 2 bases and the J segment 4 bases; nucleotides outside the gene matches: 6. Here the CDR3 DNA reads TGTGCCAGCAGCCAATTAGGAGGGACAGGGAAAAACATTCAGTACTTC. Translating gives CASSQLGGTGKNIQYF.

The chain employs TRBV19 and TRBJ1-3; D is perhaps TRBD1 (6 bases). Germline V gene sequence: CDR1 LNHDA, CDR2 SQIVND (reference sequence). The CDR3 covers 14 residues. V was trimmed by 7 bases and J by 0 bases, leaving 10 bases between them. Written as DNA, the CDR3 is TGTGCCAGTACCCTGGACAGCTCTGGAAACACCATATATTTT. It encodes CASTLDSSGNTIYF.

The sample holds a few counts of this clone. This chain uses TRBV7-3 with TRBJ2-2; D is perhaps TRBD1 (6 bases). Germline V gene data show CDR1 as SGHTA and CDR2 as FQGTGA. The CDR3 runs to 17 residues. V lost 3 bases, J lost 2 bases, and 16 bases lay in between. As DNA, the CDR3 is TGTGCCAGCAGCTTGGAATCGGGACAAGTAAACACCGGGGAGCTGTTTTTT. Protein: CASSLESGQVNTGELFF.

V gene TRBV4-1 combines with J gene TRBJ2-5, with D possibly being TRBD2 (5 bases). With 4 bases removed from V and 2 bases from J, the gap between germline ends came to 14 bases. Germline V lookup: CDR1 MGHRA, CDR2 YSYEKL. The CDR3 totals 15 residues. The CDR3, as DNA: TGCGCCAGCAGCCCTCCCGGGGAAGGTCAAGAGACCCAGTACTTC. It encodes CASSPPGEGQETQYF.

This clone was observed once. This chain connects TRBV29-1 to TRBJ1-1; D gene unclear. From germline, CDR1 is SQVTM and CDR2 ANQGSEA. This CDR3 has 15 amino acids. V lost 2 bases and J lost 8, with 21 bases in between. For the CDR3, the DNA is TGCAGCGTTGAACAACTCCTCTTTACCGGTCCCGAAGCTTTCTTT. Amino acid sequence: CSVEQLLFTGPEAFF.

The J gene is TRBJ2-1, the V gene TRBV2, with TRBD1 identical over 12 bases. J gave up 5 bases and V 5 bases, and 4 bases lay outside the gene matches. There are 15 residues in the CDR3. Germline V CDR1 and CDR2: SNHLY, FYNNEI. The CDR3 protein is CASSPGTGGHNEQFF. The DNA for the CDR3 is TGTGCCAGCAGTCCTGGGACAGGGGGCCACAATGAGCAGTTCTTC.